This entry features one TCR beta chain sequence. This clonotype was counted ten times or more. Its binding antigen is unknown. No base quality information exists; no much larger clone differs at one position. The entry originates in a study of T cells in Graves' hyperthyroidism and ophthalmopathy (dated by TCRdb to the late 2010s). In the study overall: Peripheral blood samples were taken at initial diagnosis, before any treatment was given. To identify TCR V-J signatures that set the groups apart, the researchers used a discovery cohort of more than 95 patients, made up of 40 to 45 with Graves' ophthalmopathy and around 58 with stable Graves' hyperthyroidism. An independent validation cohort of some 18 hyperthyroidism patients and 17 patients who later progressed to ophthalmopathy tested prospective prediction of ophthalmopathy. After sampling, hyperthyroidism patients received methimazole starting at 30 mg daily, and ophthalmopathy patients received high-dose intravenous methylprednisolone. The study also compared thyroid tissue and blood T-cell repertoires from roughly six Graves' hyperthyroidism patients. The 100 discovery patients were randomly split 7:3 into training and test sets. The paper describes TCR Vbeta CDR3 sequencing of 135 peripheral blood samples, made up of 43 ophthalmopathy patients, 70 to 80 hyperthyroidism patients and roughly 17 progressor patients. Study-level results and caveats: A model built on a 13 V-J signature distinguished ophthalmopathy from stable hyperthyroidism, reaching roughly 88% sensitivity and about 81% specificity in cross-validation and 80%/75% in testing. In validation, progression to ophthalmopathy was predicted by the model with nearly 71% sensitivity and roughly 76% specificity, a median of approximately 7.1 months before onset. Most expanded thyroid clonotypes (frequency above 0.001) were also detected in blood, a finding suggesting that blood repertoires may reflect thyroid immune responses. No statistical method was used to fix the sample size in advance, and group allocation was not hidden from the investigators.

A patient counted as having stable Graves' hyperthyroidism if no progression to ophthalmopathy occurred over 18 months of follow-up. Hyperthyroidism patients were newly diagnosed, with disease duration under 2 months, and aged 18 to 65 years. Exclusion was applied to patients with uncontrolled infections, other autoimmune diseases, pregnancy or lactation. Diagnoses were based on clinical symptoms, serum thyroxine and TRAb, thyroid ultrasound and orbital computed tomography. PBMCs were isolated from approximately 10 ml of fresh peripheral blood by Ficoll-Paque density gradient centrifugation. Total RNA was extracted using Trizol reagent, and RNA quality was assessed on an Agilent 2100 Bioanalyzer. Amplification of TCR beta CDR3 regions was carried out from RNA transcripts. The TCR CDR3 was subjected to a first round of RT-PCR using the HTBI primer set and the Qiagen OneStep RT-PCR kit. Libraries were constructed in a second round of multiplex PCR, after which size selection and purification were performed. Libraries were sequenced paired-end with 100 bp reads on an Illumina HiSeq2000. In the paper's pipeline: SOAPnuke was used to process the raw data, removing reads that contained adapters or uncalled bases, had a mean Phred below 15, or lacked an exact match to the constant primer or identifier. COPE v1.2.5 was used to merge high-quality paired reads, and clonotypes were defined as unique nucleotide sequences. Clonotypes were aligned to IMGT TRBV, TRBD and TRBJ reference segments using MiTCR v1.1. Analysis was restricted to V-J combinations with a frequency above 0.0001, which covered 99.2% of repertoires. A TCS score was defined as the ratio between F50 (clonal expansion) and ExV (chaos), using BLOSUM62-based TCRdist between CDR3 peptides within each V-J. Welch's t-statistics and random forest reduced 500 to 550 V-J features to 13, which were used in a naive Bayes classifier (R e1071). TCRdb reanalyzed the raw reads on its own, using fastp at Q25 for trimming and MiXCR for clone calling, and kept in-frame beta chains. Each CDR3 protein gets just one entry, which takes the most common genes and DNA from the rows behind it. The V and J calls were not made by the authors but by TCRdb's processing. The sample profile shows fewer than 600,000 distinct CDR3 sequences; around 15% of them were found once. The top ten clonotypes cover about 15% of the sample.

There are 15 amino acids in the CDR3, from cysteine to phenylalanine inclusive. The kept DNA is CDR3 alone, 45 bases in frame from the first base. The germline V end is reduced by 8 bases and the J end by 1 base; junction bases left unmatched: 6. Reading the germline V gene gives CDR1 MDHEN and CDR2 SYDVKM. The chain is encoded by TRBV28 joined to TRBJ2-1; 9 nucleotides in the junction match TRBD1. The clonotype comes from a woman aged 40-49 years with Graves' hyperthyroidism. The specimen sequenced was blood. The nucleotides read TGTGCCAGCCGATTCGACAGGGGGTCCTACAATGAGCAGTTCTTC. This encodes CASRFDRGSYNEQFF. The entire variable domain, with the stretches around the CDR3 drawn from the reference TRBV28 and TRBJ2-1 proteins, is DVKVTQSSRYLVKRTGEKVFLECVQDMDHENMFWYRQDPGLGLRLIYFSYDVKMKEKGDIPEGYSVSREKKERFSLILESASTNQTSMYLCASRFDRGSYNEQFFGPGTRLTVL.